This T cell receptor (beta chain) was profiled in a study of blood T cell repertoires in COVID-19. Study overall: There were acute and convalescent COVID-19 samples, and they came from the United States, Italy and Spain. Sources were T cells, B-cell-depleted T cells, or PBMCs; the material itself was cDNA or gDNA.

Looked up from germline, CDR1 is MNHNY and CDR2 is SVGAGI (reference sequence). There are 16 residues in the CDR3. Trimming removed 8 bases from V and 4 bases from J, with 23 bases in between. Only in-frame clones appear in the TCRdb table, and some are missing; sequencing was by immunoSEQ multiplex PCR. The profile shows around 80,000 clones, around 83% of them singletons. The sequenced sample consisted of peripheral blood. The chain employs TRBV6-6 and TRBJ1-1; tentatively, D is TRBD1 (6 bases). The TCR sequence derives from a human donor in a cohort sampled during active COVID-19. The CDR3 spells CASRLEVGRGGTEAFF. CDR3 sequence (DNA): TGTGCCAGCCGATTAGAAGTCGGCAGGGGTGGCACTGAAGCTTTCTTT.